The T cell receptor beta chain under discussion was sequenced for a study of response to subunit inactivated influenza vaccine. This CDR3 has 15 amino acids. Between the trimmed V and J ends, which lost 5 bases and 6 bases, there was a span of 16 bases. The germline V gene encodes CDR1 MGHDK and CDR2 SYGVNS. One entry per CDR3 protein, called by TCRdb with MiXCR from the RT-PCR reads. The repertoire holds roughly 780,000 distinct CDR3 sequences, with 18% as singletons. Study-wide findings and caveats: T cells newly recruited by each seasonal influenza vaccination are few, the authors suggested.

This clonotype has at least ten counts. The target antigen is unknown. The source material was PBMCs from blood, sampled 5 days after vaccination. The sequence came from a man between 45 and 60 years old who received an inactivated influenza vaccine. The rearrangement links TRBV25-1 to TRBJ2-2; D is tentatively TRBD1 or TRBD2 (5 bases each). DNA of the CDR3: TGTGCCAGCAGTCCCCGAGGGGATGCCCCCGGGGAGCTGTTTTTT. It translates to CASSPRGDAPGELFF. The complete variable domain, with remaining parts taken from reference TRBV25-1 and TRBJ2-2, reads EADIYQTPRYLVIGTGKKITLECSQTMGHDKMYWYQQDPGMELHLIHYSYGVNSTEKGDLSSESTVSRIRTEHFPLTLESARPSHTSQYLCASSPRGDAPGELFFGEGSRLTVL.